This T cell receptor beta chain was captured by sequencing in a study of blood T cells in healthy people across ages. The CDR3 sequence is 15 residues long. The germline V gene has CDR1 MNHNY and CDR2 SVGAGI (reference sequence). Using a J-beta primer mix together with a sample-barcoded 5' primer, a second PCR was run for roughly 7 to 11 cycles. Each cDNA was tagged by a template-switch adaptor containing 12 random nucleotides. TCRdb independently ran MiXCR on the 5' RACE reads; one entry per CDR3 protein. In the table there are just under 900,000 distinct CDR3 sequences, around 26% of which are singletons. Overall study findings and caveats: A strong correlation was seen between TCR beta diversity and naive T cell percentage. Lack of knowledge of donor CMV status possibly confounded expanded clonotype changes.

On this clonotype itself: What it binds is unknown. A clone one base away is much larger, so this may be a read error.

The receptor's source is a woman over 75 in good health. V usage is TRBV6-6 and J usage is TRBJ2-1; D possibly uses TRBD1 or TRBD2 (7 bases each). The end of the DNA aligns better with TRBJ2-7, so the J call may be wrong. Sequenced material: blood. CDR3 DNA: TGTGCCAGCAGCCATCAGGGGGGGGGATACAATGAGCAGTACTTC. Its protein is CASSHQGGGYNEQYF.